Below, 3 T cell receptor beta chains from the same sample are listed, as sequenced in a study of blood T cell repertoires in COVID-19. Assay: immunoSEQ multiplex PCR; the TCRdb copy retains only in-frame clones and omits some. The sample carries some 180,000 clones, roughly 83% recorded once. Sequencing was done on a sample of peripheral blood. All receptors come from a woman aged 40-49 years with COVID-19, enrolled during active disease.

This CDR3 is CASSPRPQGVQRATEAFF. CDR3 DNA sequence: TGTGCCAGCTCACCACGACCCCAGGGGGTCCAAAGAGCTACTGAAGCTTTCTTT. This chain uses TRBV18 with TRBJ1-1, with 7 bases lining up with TRBD1. The CDR3 runs to 18 residues. V shed 1 base and J 5 bases; nucleotides not matched to a gene: 16. Germline V gene lookup returns CDR1 KGHSH and CDR2 LQKENI.

The CDR3 DNA follows: TGTGCCAGCAGCTTAGTCGGCGGGGGGAACACCGGGGAGCTGTTTTTT. Encoded protein: CASSLVGGGNTGELFF. The J gene is TRBJ2-2, the V gene TRBV7-9, with TRBD2 matching 7 bases. CDR1 and CDR2 from the germline V gene are SEHNR and FQNEAQ (reference sequence). This CDR3 comprises 16 residues. V shed 1 base and J 1 base; nucleotides not matched to a gene: 3. The full variable domain, in which reference TRBV7-9 and TRBJ2-2 provide the parts outside the CDR3, is DTGVSQNPRHKITKRGQNVTFRCDPISEHNRLYWYRQTLGQGPEFLTYFQNEAQLEKSRLLSDRFSAERPKGSFSTLEIQRTEQGDSAMYLCASSLVGGGNTGELFFGEGSRLTVL.

This sequence joins TRBV5-6 and TRBJ2-5, with 13 positions matching TRBD2. This CDR3 is 18 amino acids long. With V trimmed by 4 bases and J by 7 bases, 16 bases remained unmatched. CDR1 and CDR2 from the germline V gene are SGHDT and YYEEEE. The CDR3 nucleotides read TGTGCCAGCAGCACATGGACTAGCGGGGGAGGAGGTAGAAGGACCCAGTACTTC. Amino acids: CASSTWTSGGGGRRTQYF.